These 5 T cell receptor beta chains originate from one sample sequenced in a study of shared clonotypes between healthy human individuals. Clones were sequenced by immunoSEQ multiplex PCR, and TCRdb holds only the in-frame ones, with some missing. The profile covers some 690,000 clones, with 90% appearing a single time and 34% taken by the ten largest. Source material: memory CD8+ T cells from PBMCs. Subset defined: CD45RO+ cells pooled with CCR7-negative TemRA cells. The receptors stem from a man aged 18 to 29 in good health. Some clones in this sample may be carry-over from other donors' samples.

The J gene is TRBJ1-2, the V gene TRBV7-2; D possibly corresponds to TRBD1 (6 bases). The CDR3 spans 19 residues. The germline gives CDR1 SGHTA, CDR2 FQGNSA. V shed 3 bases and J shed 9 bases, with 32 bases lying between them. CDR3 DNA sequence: TGTGCCAGCAGCTTCGCCGGGCGGGGGCCCGAATCTTTATCGTATAGCTACACCTTC. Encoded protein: CASSFAGRGPESLSYSYTF.

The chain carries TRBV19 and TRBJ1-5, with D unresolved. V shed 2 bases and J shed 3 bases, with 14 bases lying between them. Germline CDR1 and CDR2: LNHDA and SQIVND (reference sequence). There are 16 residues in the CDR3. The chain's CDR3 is CASSIRLGANNQPQHF. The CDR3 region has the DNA TGTGCCAGTAGTATACGTCTGGGAGCGAACAATCAGCCCCAGCATTTT.

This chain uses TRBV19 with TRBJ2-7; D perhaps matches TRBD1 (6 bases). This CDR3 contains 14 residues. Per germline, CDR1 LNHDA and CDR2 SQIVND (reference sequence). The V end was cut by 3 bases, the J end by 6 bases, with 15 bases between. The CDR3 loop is CASSIFGTRGEQYF. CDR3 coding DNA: TGTGCCAGTAGTATCTTCGGGACCAGGGGCGAGCAGTACTTC. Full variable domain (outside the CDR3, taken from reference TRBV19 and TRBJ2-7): DGGITQSPKYLFRKEGQNVTLSCEQNLNHDAMYWYRQDPGQGLRLIYYSQIVNDFQKGDIAEGYSVSREKKESFPLTVTSAQKNPTAFYLCASSIFGTRGEQYFGPGTRLTVT.

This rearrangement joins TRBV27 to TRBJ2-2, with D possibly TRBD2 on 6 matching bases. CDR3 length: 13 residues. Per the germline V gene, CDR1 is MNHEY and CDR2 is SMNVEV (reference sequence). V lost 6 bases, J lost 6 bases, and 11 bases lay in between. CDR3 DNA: TGTGCCAGCAGCGGATGGGGGGCCGGGGAGCTGTTTTTT. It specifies CASSGWGAGELFF.

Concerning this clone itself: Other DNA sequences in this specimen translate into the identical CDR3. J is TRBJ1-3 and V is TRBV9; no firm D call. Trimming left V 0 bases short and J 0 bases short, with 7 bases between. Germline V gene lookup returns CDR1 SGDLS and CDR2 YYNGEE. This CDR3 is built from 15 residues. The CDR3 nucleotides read TGTGCCAGCAGCGTAGTCGGGTCCTCTGGAAACACCATATATTTT. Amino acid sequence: CASSVVGSSGNTIYF.